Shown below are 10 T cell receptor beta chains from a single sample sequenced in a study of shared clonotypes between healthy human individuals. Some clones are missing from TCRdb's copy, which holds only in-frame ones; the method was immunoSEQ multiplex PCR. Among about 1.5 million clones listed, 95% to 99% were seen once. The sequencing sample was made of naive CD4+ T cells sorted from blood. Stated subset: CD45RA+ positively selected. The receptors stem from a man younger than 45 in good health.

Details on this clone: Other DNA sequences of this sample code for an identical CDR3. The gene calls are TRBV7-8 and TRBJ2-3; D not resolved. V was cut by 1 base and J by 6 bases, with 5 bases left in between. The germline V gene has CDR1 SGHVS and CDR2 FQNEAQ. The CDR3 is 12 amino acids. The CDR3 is CASSLGADTQYF. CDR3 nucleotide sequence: TGTGCCAGCAGCTTAGGAGCGGATACGCAGTATTTT. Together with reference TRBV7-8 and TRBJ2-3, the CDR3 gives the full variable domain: GAGVSQSPRYKVAKRGQDVALRCDPISGHVSLFWYQQALGQGPEFLTYFQNEAQLDKSGLPSDRFFAERPEGSVSTLKIQRTQQEDSAVYLCASSLGADTQYFGPGTRLTVL.

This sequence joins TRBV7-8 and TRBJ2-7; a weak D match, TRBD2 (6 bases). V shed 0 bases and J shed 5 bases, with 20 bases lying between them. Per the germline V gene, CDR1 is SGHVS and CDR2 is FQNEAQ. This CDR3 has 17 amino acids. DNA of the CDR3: TGTGCCAGCAGCTTAGCAAGTTCGAGGGGCGGCGGGGACGAGCAGTACTTC. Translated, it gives CASSLASSRGGGDEQYF.

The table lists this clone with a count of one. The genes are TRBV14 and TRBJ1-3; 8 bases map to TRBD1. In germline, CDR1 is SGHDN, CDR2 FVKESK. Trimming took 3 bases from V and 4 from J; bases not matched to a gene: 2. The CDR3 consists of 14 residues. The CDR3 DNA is TGTGCCAGCAGCCAGACAGGGGCCGGAAACACCATATATTTT. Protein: CASSQTGAGNTIYF.

The CDR3 region is CASNPPGLAGVNEQFF. The CDR3 nucleotides read TGCGCCAGCAACCCCCCTGGACTAGCGGGCGTGAATGAGCAGTTCTTC. The chain recombines TRBV5-1 with TRBJ2-1, with 11 bases aligning to TRBD2. The germline V gene has CDR1 SGHRS and CDR2 YFSETQ. CDR3 length: 16 residues. Trimming took 6 bases from V and 7 from J; bases not matched to a gene: 12. Supplemented by reference TRBV5-1 and TRBJ2-1, the full variable domain reads KAGVTQTPRYLIKTRGQQVTLSCSPISGHRSVSWYQQTPGQGLQFLFEYFSETQRNKGNFPGRFSGRQFSNSRSEMNVSTLELGDSALYLCASNPPGLAGVNEQFFGPGTRLTVL.

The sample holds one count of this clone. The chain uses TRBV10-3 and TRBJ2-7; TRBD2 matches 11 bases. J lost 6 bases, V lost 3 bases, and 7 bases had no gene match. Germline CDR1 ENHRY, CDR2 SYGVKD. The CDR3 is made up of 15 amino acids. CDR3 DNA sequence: TGTGCCATCAGTGAATCTCTAGCGGGAGGTATCGAGCAGTACTTC. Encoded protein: CAISESLAGGIEQYF.

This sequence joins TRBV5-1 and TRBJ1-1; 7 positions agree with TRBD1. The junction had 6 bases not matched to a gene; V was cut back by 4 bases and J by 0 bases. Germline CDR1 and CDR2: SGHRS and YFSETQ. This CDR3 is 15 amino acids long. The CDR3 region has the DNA TGCGCCAGCAGCAACTCGACAGGGCTGAACACTGAAGCTTTCTTT. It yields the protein CASSNSTGLNTEAFF.

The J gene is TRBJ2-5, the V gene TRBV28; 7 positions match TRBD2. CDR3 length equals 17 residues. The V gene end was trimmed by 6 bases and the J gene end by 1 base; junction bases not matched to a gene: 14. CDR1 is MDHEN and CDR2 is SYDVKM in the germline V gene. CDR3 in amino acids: CASSPGRGPPAQETQYF. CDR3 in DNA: TGTGCCAGCAGCCCTGGGAGGGGTCCCCCAGCCCAAGAGACCCAGTACTTC.

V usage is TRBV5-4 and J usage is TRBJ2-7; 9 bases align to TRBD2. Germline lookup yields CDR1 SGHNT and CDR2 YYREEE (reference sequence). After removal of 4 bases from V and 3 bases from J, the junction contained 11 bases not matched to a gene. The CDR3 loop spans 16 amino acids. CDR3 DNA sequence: TGTGCCAGCAGCCCCTCGACTAGCGGCCAATTCTACGAGCAGTACTTC. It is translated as CASSPSTSGQFYEQYF.

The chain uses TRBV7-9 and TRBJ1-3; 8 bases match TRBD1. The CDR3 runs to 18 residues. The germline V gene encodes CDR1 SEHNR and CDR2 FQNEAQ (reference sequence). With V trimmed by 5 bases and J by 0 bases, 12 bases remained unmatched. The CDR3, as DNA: TGTGCCAGCAGCCCCCCAGGACAGGGTATGCTCTCTGGAAACACCATATATTTT. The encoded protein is CASSPPGQGMLSGNTIYF.

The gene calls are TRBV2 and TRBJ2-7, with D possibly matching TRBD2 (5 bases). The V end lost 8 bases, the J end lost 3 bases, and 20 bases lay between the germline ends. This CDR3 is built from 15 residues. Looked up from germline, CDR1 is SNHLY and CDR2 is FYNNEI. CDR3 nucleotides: TGTGCCAGCGGAAAGAGCCCGGGATACGACTACGAGCAGTACTTC. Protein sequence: CASGKSPGYDYEQYF.